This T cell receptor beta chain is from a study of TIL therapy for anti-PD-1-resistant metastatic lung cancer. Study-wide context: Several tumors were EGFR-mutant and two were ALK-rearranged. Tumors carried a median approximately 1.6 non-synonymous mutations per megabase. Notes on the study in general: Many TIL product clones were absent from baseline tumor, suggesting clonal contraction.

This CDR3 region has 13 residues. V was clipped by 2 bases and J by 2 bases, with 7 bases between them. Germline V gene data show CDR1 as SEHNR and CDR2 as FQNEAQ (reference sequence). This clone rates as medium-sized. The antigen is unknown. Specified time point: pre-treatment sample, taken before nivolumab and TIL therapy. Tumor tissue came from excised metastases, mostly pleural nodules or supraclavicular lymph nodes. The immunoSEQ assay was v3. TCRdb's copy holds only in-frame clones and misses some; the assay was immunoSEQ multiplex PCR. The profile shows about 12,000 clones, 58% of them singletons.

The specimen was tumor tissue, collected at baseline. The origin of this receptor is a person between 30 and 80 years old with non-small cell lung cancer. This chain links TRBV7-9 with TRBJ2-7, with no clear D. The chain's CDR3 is CASSLNRAYEQYF. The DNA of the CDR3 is TGTGCCAGCAGCTTAAACAGAGCCTACGAGCAGTACTTC.